The 6 T cell receptor beta chains presented below share a single source sample, sequenced in a study of control samples from healthy donors and cancer patients. This table comes from immunoSEQ multiplex PCR, and its TCRdb copy is limited to in-frame clones, with some not included. The data show about 170,000 clones, 80% to 95% seen once. The specimen was blood. Source of these receptors: a woman aged 60-70 years in good health.

In DNA form, the CDR3 reads TGTGCCAGCAGCCAAGATAGTCTGACGGTGTGGGTCGGGGGCTACACCTTC. This encodes CASSQDSLTVWVGGYTF. This rearrangement joins TRBV3-1 (or the pseudogene TRBV3-2) to TRBJ1-2; no clear D gene. Germline V gives CDR1 LGHDT, CDR2 YNNKEL (reference sequence). The CDR3 is 17 residues long. The V end was cut by 0 bases, the J end by 8 bases, with 22 bases between.

This chain links TRBV7-2 with TRBJ1-5; D possibly corresponds to TRBD1 (6 bases). The CDR3 is 17 amino acids. Trimming pared 0 bases from V and 0 bases from J, leaving 12 bases between. The germline CDR1 and CDR2 sequences are SGHTA and FQGNSA. CDR3 in amino acids: CASSLASLRGSNQPQHF. Written as DNA, the CDR3 is TGTGCCAGCAGCTTAGCTTCCCTCAGGGGTAGCAATCAGCCCCAGCATTTT.

The chain links TRBV27 to TRBJ2-3; 7 bases are shared with TRBD2. CDR1 MNHEY and CDR2 SMNVEV come from the germline V gene (reference sequence). V lost 1 base to trimming and J lost 2 bases; unmatched junction nucleotides: 9. The length of the CDR3 is 17 residues. DNA of the CDR3: TGTGCCAGCAGTTTATTTGGTCTAGCGGACCTCACAGATACGCAGTATTTT. Protein: CASSLFGLADLTDTQYF.

The V call is TRBV5-1, the J call TRBJ1-3; weak D call: TRBD1 (6 bases). The CDR3 runs 14 residues. CDR1 is SGHRS, CDR2 YFSETQ, per germline. The ends were cut back, 4 bases at V and 4 bases at J, with 12 bases in the middle. The CDR3 coding sequence is TGCGCCAGCAGCGTACAGGGAGCCGGAAACACCATATATTTT. Its translation is CASSVQGAGNTIYF.

V and J are TRBV6-7 and TRBJ1-2; TRBD1 matches at 11 bases. TRBV6-7 is recorded as an ORF, its role being uncertain. After removal of 6 bases from V and 1 base from J, the junction contained 16 bases not matched to a gene. This CDR3 spans 19 amino acids. CDR3 sequence (DNA): TGTGCCAGCAGGCGAACGCCCCGGGACAGGGGGTGTAGTAACTATGGCTACACCTTC. Its protein is CASRRTPRDRGCSNYGYTF.

V usage is TRBV19 and J usage is TRBJ2-2, with 8 bases aligning to TRBD1. Germline V lookup: CDR1 LNHDA, CDR2 SQIVND (reference sequence). CDR3 length: 14 residues. V shed 9 bases, J shed 5 bases, and the junction held 8 bases outside the gene matches. The DNA for the CDR3 is TGTGCCAGCACCGGGACAGGTCTTACCGGGGAGCTGTTTTTT. Amino acid sequence: CASTGTGLTGELFF.